Shown below are 8 T cell receptor beta chains from a single sample sequenced in a study of cytomegalovirus exposure and HLA in healthy donors. Amplification used 60 Vbeta primers and 13 Jbeta primers. Generated by immunoSEQ multiplex PCR, the TCRdb table keeps only in-frame clones and is missing some. The profile covers about 120,000 clones, with over 60% appearing a single time and approximately 1% taken by the ten largest. The sequencing sample was made of PBMCs. These receptors originate from a human donor in good health.

This chain links TRBV2 with TRBJ1-5; D is uncertain. The CDR3 is 13 amino acids. Germline CDR1 reads SNHLY; CDR2 reads FYNNEI. With 1 base removed from V and 5 bases from J, the gap between germline ends came to 6 bases. The CDR3 is CASSEGSYQPQHF. The CDR3 DNA sequence: TGTGCCAGCAGTGAAGGGAGTTATCAGCCCCAGCATTTT.

The CDR3, as DNA: TGTGCCAGTAGACCCGGGACAGGCGGGACTGGCTACACCTTC. It encodes CASRPGTGGTGYTF. The chain links TRBV19 to TRBJ1-2; 8 nucleotides agree with TRBD1. The CDR3 covers 14 residues. Germline V CDR1 and CDR2: LNHDA, SQIVND (reference sequence). With V trimmed by 6 bases and J by 7 bases, 10 bases remained unmatched.

The chain carries TRBV14 and TRBJ1-1; D remains ambiguous. The germline V gene has CDR1 SGHDN and CDR2 FVKESK. CDR3 length: 13 residues. V lost 2 bases, J lost 11 bases, and 15 bases lay in between. CDR3 nucleotides: TGTGCCAGCAGCCAATCTGGGGTGAGGGTGGCTTTCTTT. This gives the protein CASSQSGVRVAFF.

The genes are TRBV10-3 and TRBJ2-7, with D perhaps TRBD2 (6 bases). This CDR3 region has 16 residues. Trimming shortened V by 2 bases and J by 0 bases, and 14 bases separated the two germline ends. Germline V gene lookup returns CDR1 ENHRY and CDR2 SYGVKD. CDR3 protein: CAISERSQGLSYEQYF. The CDR3 bases are TGTGCCATCAGTGAGAGGTCCCAGGGACTCTCCTACGAGCAGTACTTC.

This clone was detected only a few times. This rearrangement joins TRBV29-1 to TRBJ1-5, with D perhaps matching TRBD1 (6 bases). CDR1 is SQVTM, CDR2 ANQGSEA, per germline. V lost 4 bases to trimming and J lost 3 bases, with 10 bases between them. The CDR3 contains 13 residues. The CDR3 is CSVGGQVNQPQHF. In nucleotides, the CDR3 is TGCAGCGTTGGGGGACAAGTCAATCAGCCCCAGCATTTT.

This rearrangement joins TRBV14 to TRBJ1-2; 8 positions match TRBD1. The CDR3 contains 15 residues. Germline V gene data show CDR1 as SGHDN and CDR2 as FVKESK. V lost 4 bases, J lost 5 bases, and 9 bases stayed unmatched. Here the CDR3 reads CASSPKDRVVYGYTF. CDR3 DNA: TGTGCCAGCAGCCCTAAGGACAGGGTGGTGTATGGCTACACCTTC.

This sequence joins TRBV6-6 and TRBJ1-1; no reliable D call. There are 14 residues in the CDR3. Germline V CDR1 and CDR2: MNHNY, SVGAGI (reference sequence). V was trimmed by 2 bases and J by 1 base, leaving 8 bases between them. CDR3 sequence: CASSYRGENTEAFF. The CDR3, as DNA: TGTGCCAGCAGTTACCGCGGTGAGAACACTGAAGCTTTCTTT.

The CDR3 bases are TGTGCCAGCAGCCCCCTAGTGAGGGAGACCCAGTACTTC. Residues: CASSPLVRETQYF. The rearrangement uses TRBV7-9 and TRBJ2-5; D is ambiguous. Trimming cost V 5 bases and J 5 bases, with 12 bases left between them. The CDR3 sequence is 13 residues long. Germline CDR1 and CDR2: SEHNR and FQNEAQ (reference sequence).